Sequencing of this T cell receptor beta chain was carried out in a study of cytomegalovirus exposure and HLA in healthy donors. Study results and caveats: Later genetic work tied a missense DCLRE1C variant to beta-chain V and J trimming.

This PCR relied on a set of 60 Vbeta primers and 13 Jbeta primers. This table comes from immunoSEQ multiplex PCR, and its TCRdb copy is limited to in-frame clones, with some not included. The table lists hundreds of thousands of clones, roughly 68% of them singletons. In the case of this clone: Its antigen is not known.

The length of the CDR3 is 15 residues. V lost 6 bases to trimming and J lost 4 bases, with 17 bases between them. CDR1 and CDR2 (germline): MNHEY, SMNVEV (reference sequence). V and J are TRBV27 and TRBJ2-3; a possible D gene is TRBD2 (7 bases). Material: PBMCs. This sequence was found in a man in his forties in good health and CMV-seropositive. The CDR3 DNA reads TGTGCCAGCAGACCAAGGGGGGGAATCGCAGATACGCAGTATTTT. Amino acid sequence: CASRPRGGIADTQYF.